This TCR beta chain was found in a study of early T cells in non-severe SARS-CoV-2 infection. TCRdb re-called the 5' RACE reads with MiXCR, one entry per CDR3 protein. The profile shows about 34,000 distinct CDR3 sequences, roughly 5.8% of them singletons. In this sample, this clonotype turned up many times. There are 17 residues in the CDR3. Trimming removed 0 bases from V and 4 bases from J; junction bases left unmatched: 14. Germline assignment: CDR1 GTSNPN and CDR2 SVGIG (reference sequence). The clonotype comes from an adult who was a healthcare worker with PCR-confirmed SARS-CoV-2 infection or an uninfected control (not recorded which). J is TRBJ1-1 and V is TRBV30, with 7 bases matching TRBD1. The sample comprised whole blood. The CDR3 sequence is CAWSVRGQAGRRTEAFF. The CDR3 bases are TGTGCCTGGAGTGTACGAGGACAGGCAGGGAGACGCACTGAAGCTTTCTTT.